The 9 T cell receptor beta chains below all came from one sample that was sequenced in a study of blood T cell repertoires in COVID-19 (dated by TCRdb to the early 2020s). The method was the immunoSEQ multiplex PCR assay. TCRdb retrieved this table from immuneACCESS and kept in-frame rearrangements only. Not all clones are present; in checked studies, unresolved V genes account for under half, and no reason is known for the remainder. This sample gives around 100,000 clones in total; around four fifths of them show up just once. The biggest ten clones account for roughly 5% of the sample. The specimen was peripheral blood. The receptors originated from a man aged 60-69 years with acute or convalescent COVID-19.

This clone was seen only once. The genes are TRBV12-3 or TRBV12-4 and TRBJ1-2; no reliable D call. The CDR3 loop spans 13 amino acids. V lost 3 bases, J lost 1 base, and 6 bases lay in between. This CDR3 is CASSFQNNYGYTF. The CDR3 nucleotides read TGTGCCAGCAGTTTTCAGAATAACTATGGCTACACCTTC.

The genes are TRBV5-1 and TRBJ2-2; 8 bases are shared with TRBD2. Germline assignment: CDR1 SGHRS and CDR2 YFSETQ. This CDR3 is built from 18 residues. J lost 0 bases, V lost 3 bases, and 10 bases had no gene match. The CDR3 reads CASSSPWGAGANTGELFF. In nucleotides, the CDR3 is TGCGCCAGCAGCTCCCCGTGGGGAGCGGGGGCGAACACCGGGGAGCTGTTTTTT.

The chain joins TRBV28 to TRBJ2-7, with D unresolved. Trimming left V 5 bases short and J 5 bases short, with 10 bases between. Germline CDR1 MDHEN, CDR2 SYDVKM. There are 12 residues in the CDR3. The CDR3 coding sequence is TGTGCCAGCAGTGAGAACCCTAACGAGCAGTACTTC. Its translation: CASSENPNEQYF.

The rearrangement links TRBV28 to TRBJ1-1, with a tentative D call TRBD1 (6 bases). The germline CDR1 and CDR2 sequences are MDHEN and SYDVKM. V was shortened by 7 bases and J by 2 bases, with 17 bases between the two germline ends. The CDR3 consists of 15 residues. CDR3 loop: CASKRQDRHNTEAFF. CDR3 nucleotides: TGTGCCAGCAAGCGACAGGACCGCCATAACACTGAAGCTTTCTTT.

The rearrangement joins TRBV19 to TRBJ1-1; 8 bases agree with TRBD1. Germline lookup yields CDR1 LNHDA and CDR2 SQIVND (reference sequence). With 6 bases clipped from V and 7 bases from J, the junction kept 7 bases outside the gene matches. The CDR3 sequence is 13 residues long. The CDR3 is CASSLDRAIEAFF. CDR3 bases: TGTGCCAGTAGCCTGGACAGGGCAATTGAAGCTTTCTTT.

The chain has TRBV5-1 and TRBJ2-2; 7 bases match TRBD1. Per the germline V gene, CDR1 is SGHRS and CDR2 is YFSETQ. V gave up 6 bases and J gave up 3 bases; unmatched junction bases: 8. The CDR3 is made up of 15 amino acids. The CDR3 nucleotides read TGCGCCAGCAATCATAGGGGGCCGGACACCGGGGAGCTGTTTTTT. Its protein product is CASNHRGPDTGELFF.

V usage is TRBV29-1 and J usage is TRBJ1-2, with a weak D call TRBD1 (6 bases). The V end lost 3 bases, the J end lost 4 bases, and 12 bases lay between the germline ends. The germline gives CDR1 SQVTM, CDR2 ANQGSEA. The CDR3 is made up of 13 amino acids. In DNA form, the CDR3 reads TGCAGCGTTGACCCGGGACAAAGCTATGGCTACACCTTC. Translated, it gives CSVDPGQSYGYTF.

The chain carries TRBV7-6 and TRBJ1-3; 7 bases are a match to TRBD1. This CDR3 contains 15 residues. CDR1 and CDR2 (germline): SGHVS, FNYEAQ. The V and J ends lost 3 bases and 2 bases, in that order; junction bases with no gene match: 4. The chain's CDR3 is CASSFDRVAGNTIYF. DNA for the CDR3: TGTGCCAGCAGCTTCGACAGGGTGGCTGGAAACACCATATATTTT.

The V and J genes are TRBV30 and TRBJ2-1; 8 nucleotides agree with TRBD2. Germline-derived CDR1 and CDR2 are GTSNPN and SVGIG (reference sequence). The CDR3 spans 14 residues. The trim removed 5 bases at V and 0 bases at J, leaving 3 bases unmatched. CDR3 protein: CAWLTSGSYNEQFF. DNA for the CDR3: TGTGCCTGGCTAACTAGCGGCTCCTACAATGAGCAGTTCTTC.